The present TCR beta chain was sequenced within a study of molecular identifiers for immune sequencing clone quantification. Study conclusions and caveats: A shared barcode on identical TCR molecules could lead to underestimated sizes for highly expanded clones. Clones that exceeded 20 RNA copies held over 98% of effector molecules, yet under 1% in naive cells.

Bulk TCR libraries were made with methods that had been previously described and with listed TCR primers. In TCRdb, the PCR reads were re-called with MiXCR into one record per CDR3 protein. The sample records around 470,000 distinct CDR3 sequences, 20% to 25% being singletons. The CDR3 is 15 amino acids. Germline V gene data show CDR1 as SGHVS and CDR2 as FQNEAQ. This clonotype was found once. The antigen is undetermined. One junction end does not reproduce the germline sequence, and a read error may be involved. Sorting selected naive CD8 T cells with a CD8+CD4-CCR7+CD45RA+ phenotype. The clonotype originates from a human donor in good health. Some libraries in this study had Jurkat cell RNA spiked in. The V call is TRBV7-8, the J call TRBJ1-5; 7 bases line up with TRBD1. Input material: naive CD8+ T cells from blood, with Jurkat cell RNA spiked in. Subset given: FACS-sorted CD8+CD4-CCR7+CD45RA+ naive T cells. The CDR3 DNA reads TGTGCCGGCAGCTTAGCGGAGGGGGCATTTCAGCCCCAGCATTTT. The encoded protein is CAGSLAEGAFQPQHF.